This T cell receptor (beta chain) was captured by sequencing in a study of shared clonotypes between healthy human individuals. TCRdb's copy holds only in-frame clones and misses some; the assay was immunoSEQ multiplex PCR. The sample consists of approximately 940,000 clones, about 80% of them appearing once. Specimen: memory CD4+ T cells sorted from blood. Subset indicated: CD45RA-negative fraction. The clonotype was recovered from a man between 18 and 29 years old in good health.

In DNA form, the CDR3 reads TGTGCCAGCACCGATGCGGGGGGGCCTCGTGAGCAGTACTTC. It yields the protein CASTDAGGPREQYF. V usage is TRBV6-1 and J usage is TRBJ2-7, with TRBD2 matching over 9 bases. Germline trimming cut 7 bases from V and 7 bases from J; bases unmatched to any gene: 11. The CDR3 loop spans 14 amino acids. Germline CDR1 is MNHNS and CDR2 is SASEGT.